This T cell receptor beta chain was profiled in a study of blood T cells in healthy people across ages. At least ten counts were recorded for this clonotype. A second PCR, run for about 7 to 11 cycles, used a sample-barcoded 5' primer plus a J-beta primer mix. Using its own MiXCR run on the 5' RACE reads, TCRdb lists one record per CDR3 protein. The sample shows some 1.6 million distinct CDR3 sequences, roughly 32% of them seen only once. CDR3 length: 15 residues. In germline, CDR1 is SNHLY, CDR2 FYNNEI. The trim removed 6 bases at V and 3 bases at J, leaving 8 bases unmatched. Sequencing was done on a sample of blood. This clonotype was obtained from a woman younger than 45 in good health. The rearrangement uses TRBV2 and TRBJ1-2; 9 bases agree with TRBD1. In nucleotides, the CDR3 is TGTGCCAGCAGGGAATGGACAGGGGAGCACTATGGCTACACCTTC. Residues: CASREWTGEHYGYTF.